This TCR beta chain was identified during a study of control samples from healthy donors and cancer patients. Using immunoSEQ multiplex PCR, the repertoire was profiled, and TCRdb retains in-frame clones only, with some absent. Of about 54,000 clones in the sample, around 97% are singletons; the top ten hold around 1.9%. Sequencing was carried out using blood. The sequence was obtained from a woman under 40 in good health.

The CDR3 is CASSKGQYTGELFF. The CDR3 DNA reads TGTGCCAGCAGCAAAGGACAGTACACCGGGGAGCTGTTTTTT. V usage is TRBV13 and J usage is TRBJ2-2; D perhaps matches TRBD1 (6 bases). Germline CDR1 reads PRHDT; CDR2 reads FYEKMQ (reference sequence). Between the trimmed V and J ends, which lost 5 bases and 3 bases, there was a span of 10 bases. This CDR3 has 14 residues.